The sequence of this TCR beta chain was determined in a study of T cell responses to AZD1222 COVID-19 vaccine. Notes on the study in general: Targeting of unmutated variant regions was reportedly seen in nearly half of spike-specific TCRs.

This clone was found once. As yet, its antigen is unknown. Repertoires were generated with immunoSEQ multiplex PCR, while TCRdb's copy carries only in-frame clones and drops some. The table has some 120,000 clones, approximately 89% seen once. This TCR came from an adult in good health. The source material was peripheral blood, sampled on day 0 of AZD1222 vaccination.

CDR3 nucleotide sequence: TGCGCCAGCCGAGGAGACAGGGATACTGAAGCTTTCTTT. This gives the protein CASRGDRDTEAFF. The chain carries TRBV10-2 and TRBJ1-1, with 7 bases identical to TRBD1. The CDR3 has 13 residues. V was clipped by 8 bases and J by 5 bases; unmatched bases: 8. CDR1 WSHSY and CDR2 SAAADI come from the germline V gene.